The 8 T cell receptor beta chains presented below share a single source sample, sequenced in a study of molecular identifiers for immune sequencing clone quantification. A single record per CDR3 protein comes from TCRdb applying MiXCR to the PCR reads. Of approximately 90,000 distinct CDR3 sequences in the sample, about 24% were seen once. Input material: naive CD8+ T cells from blood, with Jurkat cell RNA spiked in. Subset reported: FACS-sorted CD8+CD4-CCR7+CD45RA+ naive T cells. The receptors derive from a human donor in good health. Some libraries in this study had Jurkat cell RNA spiked in.

This clonotype was observed a few times. J is TRBJ1-1 and V is TRBV6-5, with a weak D call TRBD1 (6 bases). V was cut by 0 bases and J by 1 base, with 9 bases left in between. CDR1 is MNHEY and CDR2 is SVGAGI in the germline V gene. There are 15 residues in the CDR3. Here the CDR3 DNA reads TGTGCCAGCAGTTACTCGGACAGCCCGAACACTGAAGCTTTCTTT. This encodes CASSYSDSPNTEAFF.

This clonotype has ten or more counts. The CDR3 bases are TGTGCCAGCAGTTACTCGTCGTTGGGCGAGACCCAGTACTTC. This sequence encodes CASSYSSLGETQYF. The chain couples TRBV6-6 to TRBJ2-5; D unresolved. Germline CDR1 is MNHNY and CDR2 is SVGAGI (reference sequence). V was cut by 0 bases and J by 5 bases, with 10 bases left in between. There are 14 residues in the CDR3.

To note about this clonotype: A much larger clone lies a single base off, so this may be a read error. The J gene is TRBJ2-5, the V gene TRBV27, with 7 bases lining up with TRBD1. Germline V gives CDR1 MNHEY, CDR2 SMNVEV (reference sequence). CDR3 length: 15 residues. The DNA of the CDR3 is TGTGCCAGCAGTTTTTGGGGACAGTACCAAGAGGCCCAGTACTTC. Encoded protein: CASSFWGQYQEAQYF.

This clonotype was seen a handful of times. V gene TRBV5-4 combines with J gene TRBJ1-1, with D tentatively TRBD1 (5 bases). Per germline, CDR1 SGHNT and CDR2 YYREEE (reference sequence). This CDR3 comprises 15 residues. Trimming removed 3 bases at V and 1 base at J, with 13 bases between. CDR3 region: CASSWTRSQNTEAFF. The DNA for the CDR3 is TGTGCCAGCAGCTGGACACGGAGTCAGAACACTGAAGCTTTCTTT.

This clonotype was counted at least ten times. The chain has TRBV24-1 and TRBJ2-1; possibly TRBD1 for D (6 bases). The V end was cut by 5 bases, the J end by 0 bases, with 13 bases between. The germline gives CDR1 KGHDR, CDR2 SFDVKD. CDR3 length equals 16 residues. Here the CDR3 reads CATSGLRTDSYNEQFF. In nucleotides, the CDR3 is TGTGCCACCAGTGGATTGCGGACAGACTCCTACAATGAGCAGTTCTTC.

This clonotype was counted many times. This CDR3 reads CASTGGPPSPDTDTQYF. CDR3 bases: TGTGCCAGCACTGGGGGGCCACCTAGCCCAGACACAGATACGCAGTATTTT. The V call is TRBV7-2, the J call TRBJ2-3; D may match TRBD1 or TRBD2 (6 bases each). Between the trimmed V and J ends, which lost 7 bases and 2 bases, there was a span of 22 bases. The CDR3 consists of 17 residues. The germline V gene encodes CDR1 SGHTA and CDR2 FQGNSA.

This clonotype has ten or more counts. The chain uses TRBV6-2 or TRBV6-3 and TRBJ1-2; D not resolved. Germline CDR1 reads MNHEY; CDR2 reads SVGEGT. The CDR3 sequence is 14 residues long. V lost 4 bases, J lost 4 bases, and 13 bases lay in between. The CDR3, as DNA: TGTGCCAGCAGTTGGGCAGCCTCTACCTATGGCTACACCTTC. Its protein product is CASSWAASTYGYTF.

The chain joins TRBV20-1 to TRBJ2-7; D gene unclear. CDR3 length equals 14 residues. Trimming took off 1 base at V and 8 bases at J, with 18 bases between the two ends. Germline values: CDR1 DFQATT, CDR2 SNEGSKA (reference sequence). CDR3 DNA: TGCAGTGCTAGAGGTCCCTCGGGTACTTACCAGCAGTACTTC. Protein sequence: CSARGPSGTYQQYF.